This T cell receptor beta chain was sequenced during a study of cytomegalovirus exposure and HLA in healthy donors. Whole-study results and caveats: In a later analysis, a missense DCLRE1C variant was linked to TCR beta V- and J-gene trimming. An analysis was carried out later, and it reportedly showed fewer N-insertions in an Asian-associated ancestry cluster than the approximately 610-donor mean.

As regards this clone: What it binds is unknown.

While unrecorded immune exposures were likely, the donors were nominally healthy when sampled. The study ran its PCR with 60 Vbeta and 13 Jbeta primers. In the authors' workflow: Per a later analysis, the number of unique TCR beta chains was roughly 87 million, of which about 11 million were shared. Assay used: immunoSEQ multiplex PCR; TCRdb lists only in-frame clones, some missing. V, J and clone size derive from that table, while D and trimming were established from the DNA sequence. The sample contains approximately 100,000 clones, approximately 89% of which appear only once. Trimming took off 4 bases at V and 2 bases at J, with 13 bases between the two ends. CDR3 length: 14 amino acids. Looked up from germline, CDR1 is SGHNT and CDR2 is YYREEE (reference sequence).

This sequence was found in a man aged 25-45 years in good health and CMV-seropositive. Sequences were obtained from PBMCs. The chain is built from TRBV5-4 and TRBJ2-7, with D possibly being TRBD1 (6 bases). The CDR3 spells CASSPQGRPYEQYF. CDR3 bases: TGTGCCAGCAGCCCACAGGGTCGGCCCTACGAGCAGTACTTC.